The 22 T cell receptor beta chains presented below share a single source sample, sequenced in a study of shared clonotypes between healthy human individuals. Sequenced by immunoSEQ multiplex PCR; TCRdb stores in-frame clones only, minus some. The data show about 980,000 clones, with 76% seen just once and roughly 1.5% held by the top ten. Sequenced: memory CD4+ T cells sorted from blood. Subset of the sample: CD45RA-negative fraction. The origin of the receptors is a man in his late teens or twenties in good health.

The genes are TRBV19 and TRBJ2-1; perhaps D is TRBD1 or TRBD2 (5 bases each). The CDR3 runs to 15 residues. Germline CDR1 reads LNHDA; CDR2 reads SQIVND (reference sequence). V was cut by 4 bases and J by 2 bases, with 12 bases left in between. As DNA, the CDR3 is TGTGCCAGTAGTACCGGGACCCAGACCTACAATGAGCAGTTCTTC. This codes for CASSTGTQTYNEQFF. The full variable domain, its missing parts supplied by reference TRBV19 and TRBJ2-1, is DGGITQSPKYLFRKEGQNVTLSCEQNLNHDAMYWYRQDPGQGLRLIYYSQIVNDFQKGDIAEGYSVSREKKESFPLTVTSAQKNPTAFYLCASSTGTQTYNEQFFGPGTRLTVL.

This clone has more than one count but fewer than ten. The chain has TRBV5-1 and TRBJ1-1; D not resolved. This CDR3 region has 14 residues. The V gene's germline CDR1 is SGHRS and CDR2 YFSETQ. Trimming stripped 2 bases from V and 2 bases from J, with 10 bases between. CDR3 DNA: TGCGCCAGCAGCTTACTTCCAACCAACACTGAAGCTTTCTTT. Translation gives CASSLLPTNTEAFF.

The V and J genes are TRBV9 and TRBJ1-1; D is uncertain. Per the germline V gene, CDR1 is SGDLS and CDR2 is YYNGEE. The CDR3 extends over 14 amino acids. V lost 2 bases to trimming and J lost 5 bases, with 13 bases between them. CDR3 nucleotides: TGTGCCAGCAGCGTGGACTTGCGGCGGACTGAAGCTTTCTTT. Its protein is CASSVDLRRTEAFF.

The V call is TRBV5-1, the J call TRBJ2-3; D ambiguous. V lost 7 bases to trimming and J lost 8 bases, with 14 bases between them. The CDR3 sequence is 12 residues long. Looked up from germline, CDR1 is SGHRS and CDR2 is YFSETQ. CDR3 in amino acids: CASRNVWGTQYF. CDR3 bases: TGCGCCAGCCGAAACGTTTGGGGTACGCAGTATTTT.

CDR3 sequence reads: CASRGGTGPGELFF. The CDR3 region has the DNA TGTGCCAGCAGAGGCGGGACAGGGCCCGGGGAGCTGTTTTTT. The V call is TRBV2, the J call TRBJ2-2, with 9 bases identical to TRBD1. The CDR3 totals 14 residues. Germline V gene sequence: CDR1 SNHLY, CDR2 FYNNEI. The trim removed 6 bases at V and 6 bases at J, leaving 5 bases unmatched. Variable domain in full (rest from reference TRBV2 and TRBJ2-2): EPEVTQTPSHQVTQMGQEVILRCVPISNHLYFYWYRQILGQKVEFLVSFYNNEISEKSEIFDDQFSVERPDGSNFTLKIRSTKLEDSAMYFCASRGGTGPGELFFGEGSRLTVL.

This clone appeared once. The rearrangement links TRBV4-3 to TRBJ2-7; 9 bases are shared with TRBD1. J lost 4 bases, V lost 3 bases, and 4 bases had no gene match. Germline CDR1 and CDR2: LGHNA and YSLEER. CDR3 length equals 14 residues. The CDR3 reads CASSQDRGRYEQYF. CDR3 bases: TGCGCCAGCAGCCAGGACAGGGGACGATACGAGCAGTACTTC.

The chain employs TRBV5-4 and TRBJ1-4, with TRBD1 as a possible D gene (5 bases). The CDR3 runs to 15 residues. V was trimmed by 1 base and J by 5 bases, leaving 12 bases between them. CDR1 SGHNT and CDR2 YYREEE come from the germline V gene (reference sequence). This CDR3 reads CASSLSAGRNEKLFF. DNA of the CDR3: TGTGCCAGCAGCTTGTCCGCAGGGCGGAATGAAAAACTGTTTTTT.

This clone showed up just a few times. The chain employs TRBV2 and TRBJ1-4, with 7 bases aligning to TRBD1. The CDR3 is 15 residues long. The J segment lost 8 bases and the V segment lost 5 bases, leaving 11 bases of the junction unmatched. CDR1 is SNHLY, CDR2 FYNNEI, per germline. CDR3 in amino acids: CASSPQTGRVEKLFF. The CDR3 nucleotides are TGTGCCAGCAGTCCTCAGACAGGGAGGGTAGAAAAACTGTTTTTT.

Turning to this clone: The same CDR3 arises from other DNA sequences in this sample as well. The rearrangement uses TRBV15 and TRBJ2-5; no definite D call. V was shortened by 2 bases and J by 3 bases, with 4 bases between the two germline ends. Germline values: CDR1 LNHNV, CDR2 YYDKDF (reference sequence). The CDR3 is 12 amino acids. The CDR3 reads CATSRQKETQYF. Here the CDR3 DNA reads TGTGCCACCAGCAGACAGAAAGAGACCCAGTACTTC. Drawing the rest from reference TRBV15 and TRBJ2-5, the complete variable domain is DAMVIQNPRYQVTQFGKPVTLSCSQTLNHNVMYWYQQKSSQAPKLLFHYYDKDFNNEADTPDNFQSRRPNTSFCFLDIRSPGLGDTAMYLCATSRQKETQYFGPGTRLLVL.

The V call is TRBV5-4, the J call TRBJ1-1, with 9 bases that match TRBD1. V trimming: 4 bases; J trimming: 4 bases; junction bases outside the gene matches: 5. Germline CDR1 is SGHNT and CDR2 is YYREEE (reference sequence). The CDR3 has 14 residues. The CDR3 loop reads CASSPDRGSTEAFF. CDR3 coding DNA: TGTGCCAGCAGCCCGGACAGGGGTTCCACTGAAGCTTTCTTT.

V is TRBV5-1 and J is TRBJ2-3; 10 bases align to TRBD1. V shed 3 bases, J shed 6 bases, and the junction held 1 base outside the gene matches. The germline V gene encodes CDR1 SGHRS and CDR2 YFSETQ. The CDR3 is made up of 13 amino acids. The CDR3 DNA sequence: TGCGCCAGCAGCTCGGACAGGGGGGATACGCAGTATTTT. Its protein is CASSSDRGDTQYF. The complete variable domain, with remaining parts taken from reference TRBV5-1 and TRBJ2-3, reads KAGVTQTPRYLIKTRGQQVTLSCSPISGHRSVSWYQQTPGQGLQFLFEYFSETQRNKGNFPGRFSGRQFSNSRSEMNVSTLELGDSALYLCASSSDRGDTQYFGPGTRLTVL.

This rearrangement joins TRBV6-6 to TRBJ1-2; 7 positions agree with TRBD1. The germline CDR1 and CDR2 sequences are MNHNY and SVGAGI (reference sequence). The CDR3 is made up of 13 amino acids. The J segment lost 8 bases and the V segment lost 2 bases, leaving 5 bases of the junction unmatched. For the CDR3, the DNA is TGTGCCAGCAGTTACAGGGGGCCGGAGGGCTACACCTTC. Protein: CASSYRGPEGYTF.

The chain joins TRBV9 to TRBJ2-1, with 12 nucleotides matching TRBD1. CDR3 length: 15 amino acids. CDR1 and CDR2 from the germline V gene are SGDLS and YYNGEE. V gave up 0 bases and J gave up 8 bases; unmatched junction bases: 3. CDR3 sequence (DNA): TGTGCCAGCAGCGTAGGGGACAGGGGGCGCGATGAGCAGTTCTTC. Translation gives CASSVGDRGRDEQFF.

On this clone: At the DNA level, this CDR3 is encoded by other sequences in the same sample as well. V and J are TRBV10-3 and TRBJ2-7; the D gene is possibly TRBD1 (6 bases). Germline V CDR1 and CDR2: ENHRY, SYGVKD. This CDR3 is 12 amino acids long. Between the trimmed V and J ends, which lost 2 bases and 4 bases, there was a span of 6 bases. DNA for the CDR3: TGTGCCATCAGTGAGACAGGGTACGAGCAGTACTTC. This translates into CAISETGYEQYF.

The rearrangement links TRBV7-2 to TRBJ2-7; no clear D gene. CDR3 length: 15 amino acids. Between the trimmed V and J ends, which lost 3 bases and 3 bases, there was a span of 15 bases. Per the germline V gene, CDR1 is SGHTA and CDR2 is FQGNSA. In DNA, the CDR3 is TGTGCCAGCAGCTTTTACCGGCATTCTATCTACGAGCAGTACTTC. Translated, it gives CASSFYRHSIYEQYF. Based on the CDR3 plus reference TRBV7-2 and TRBJ2-7, the full variable domain is GAGVSQSPSNKVTEKGKDVELRCDPISGHTALYWYRQSLGQGLEFLIYFQGNSAPDKSGLPSDRFSAERTGGSVSTLTIQRTQQEDSAVYLCASSFYRHSIYEQYFGPGTRLTVT.

This chain links TRBV5-1 with TRBJ1-6, with 8 bases lining up with TRBD1. V shed 4 bases, J shed 9 bases, and the junction held 15 bases outside the gene matches. CDR3 length: 17 residues. Germline-derived CDR1 and CDR2 are SGHRS and YFSETQ. Written as DNA, the CDR3 is TGCGCCAGCAGCCCCGGACAGGGTACAAGGTCAGGTTCACCCCTCCACTTT. Translated: CASSPGQGTRSGSPLHF.

The chain recombines TRBV5-4 with TRBJ2-2; D possibly uses TRBD1 or TRBD2 (5 bases each). From germline, CDR1 is SGHNT and CDR2 YYREEE (reference sequence). The CDR3 extends over 14 amino acids. The germline V and J ends were trimmed by 4 bases and 4 bases, with 11 bases remaining between them. The CDR3 loop reads CASSPGAVTGELFF. The CDR3 nucleotides are TGTGCCAGCAGCCCCGGGGCAGTCACCGGGGAGCTGTTTTTT. Supplemented by reference TRBV5-4 and TRBJ2-2, the full variable domain reads ETGVTQSPTHLIKTRGQQVTLRCSSQSGHNTVSWYQQALGQGPQFIFQYYREEENGRGNFPPRFSGLQFPNYSSELNVNALELDDSALYLCASSPGAVTGELFFGEGSRLTVL.

The chain is built from TRBV30 and TRBJ2-7; D possibly corresponds to TRBD2 (7 bases). This CDR3 has 13 residues. The germline gives CDR1 GTSNPN, CDR2 SVGIG (reference sequence). V was trimmed by 2 bases and J by 5 bases, leaving 13 bases between them. This chain's CDR3 is CAWSRGAWDEQYF. In DNA form, the CDR3 reads TGTGCCTGGAGTCGGGGGGCCTGGGACGAGCAGTACTTC.

This rearrangement joins TRBV6-6 to TRBJ2-7, with a possible D match to TRBD1 (5 bases). The length of the CDR3 is 14 residues. CDR1 is MNHNY and CDR2 is SVGAGI in the germline V gene (reference sequence). Trimming pared 7 bases from V and 0 bases from J, leaving 13 bases between. The CDR3 loop is CASTRTPSSYEQYF. The CDR3 bases are TGTGCCAGCACCAGGACACCCAGCTCCTACGAGCAGTACTTC.

The chain employs TRBV27 and TRBJ2-2; D not certain. Germline assignment: CDR1 MNHEY and CDR2 SMNVEV (reference sequence). The CDR3 covers 13 residues. Trimming shortened V by 3 bases and J by 4 bases, and 6 bases separated the two germline ends. Here the CDR3 DNA reads TGTGCCAGCAGTTTTTCTAGCACCGGGGAGCTGTTTTTT. It translates to CASSFSSTGELFF.

The chain joins TRBV5-1 to TRBJ1-5, with D maybe TRBD1 (6 bases). The germline V and J ends were trimmed by 0 bases and 6 bases, with 13 bases remaining between them. The length of the CDR3 is 15 residues. Germline loops: CDR1 SGHRS, CDR2 YFSETQ. The CDR3 is CASSLDGGRSQPQHF. CDR3 in DNA: TGCGCCAGCAGCTTGGACGGGGGGCGAAGTCAGCCCCAGCATTTT.

This clone was counted between two and nine times. This chain connects TRBV28 to TRBJ1-2, with D perhaps matching TRBD1 (6 bases). The ends were cut back, 8 bases at V and 8 bases at J, with 18 bases in the middle. This CDR3 is 13 amino acids long. Germline V gene lookup returns CDR1 MDHEN and CDR2 SYDVKM. CDR3 nucleotide sequence: TGTGCCAGCGCTTCTGGGGGGGCGAGGGGCTACACCTTC. Its protein is CASASGGARGYTF.